Sequencing of this T cell receptor (beta chain) was carried out in a study of lymphopenia after photon versus proton radiotherapy. Deletions cut 6 bases from V and 2 bases from J, with 14 bases between. CDR1 is MDHEN, CDR2 SYDVKM, per germline. CDR3 size: 14 residues. Findings and caveats of the study: Better survival with proton therapy was suggested as possible, not demonstrated. Under photons, naive T cells and diversity fell while effector/memory populations rose. Larger post-nadir TCR diversity loss correlated inversely with survival in deceased patients.

Here immunoSEQ multiplex PCR was the method, and the copy in TCRdb shows in-frame clones only, minus some. The sample contains more than 80,000 clones, around 83% of which appear only once. Note on this clone: Its specificity is unknown.

Here the sequenced sample was peripheral blood, taken from a patient treated with proton-based radiotherapy. This chain joins TRBV28 and TRBJ2-7, with D perhaps matching TRBD2 (5 bases). This sequence originates from a man between 60 and 70 years old with pancreatic cancer. CDR3 in amino acids: CASRGIPGAYEQYF. The CDR3 DNA reads TGTGCCAGCAGGGGGATTCCCGGGGCCTACGAGCAGTACTTC. The complete variable domain, with remaining parts taken from reference TRBV28 and TRBJ2-7, reads DVKVTQSSRYLVKRTGEKVFLECVQDMDHENMFWYRQDPGLGLRLIYFSYDVKMKEKGDIPEGYSVSREKKERFSLILESASTNQTSMYLCASRGIPGAYEQYFGPGTRLTVT.